A selection of T cell receptor beta chains follows, all from one sample in a study of OX40 agonist ivuxolimab in advanced cancers. TCRdb's copy holds only in-frame clones and misses some; the assay was immunoSEQ multiplex PCR. Of more than 40,000 clones in the sample, roughly nine tenths are singletons; the top ten hold roughly 5.2%. The source was CD4+ or CD8+ T cells sorted from blood, collected in a trial of the OX40 agonist ivuxolimab. These TCRs come from an adult with an advanced solid tumor such as melanoma, head and neck, liver or kidney cancer. Both conserved end residues are part of each CDR3. A D gene is named only where the DNA matches it firmly. The listing skips clone size in some rows; elsewhere it reads once, few, many or a size class.

CDR3nt: TGTGCCAGCAGCCAAGATGTGGCGGGAGTCACAGATACGCAGTATTTT; CDR3aa: CASSQDVAGVTDTQYF; d_gene: TRBD2; abundance: .; j_gene: TRBJ2-3; v_gene: TRBV14
CDR3nt: TGTGCCAGCAGCCTCGCACCCGGGGAGCTGTTTTTT; CDR3aa: CASSLAPGELFF; d_gene: .; abundance: .; j_gene: TRBJ2-2; v_gene: TRBV9
CDR3nt: TGTGCCAGCAGTTACACCGGGACAGGGGCAAATTCACCCCTCCACTTT; CDR3aa: CASSYTGTGANSPLHF; d_gene: TRBD1; abundance: .; j_gene: TRBJ1-6; v_gene: TRBV2
CDR3nt: TGTGCCAGCAGCTTGGCGGGGACGCCTGGGGCTGGTGAGCAGTACTTC; CDR3aa: CASSLAGTPGAGEQYF; d_gene: .; abundance: .; j_gene: TRBJ2-7; v_gene: TRBV5-4
CDR3nt: TGTGCCAGCAGTGCGCCGGACGATCCAAATACGCAGTATTTT; CDR3aa: CASSAPDDPNTQYF; d_gene: .; abundance: .; j_gene: TRBJ2-3; v_gene: TRBV25-1
CDR3nt: TGTGCCAGTAGTATATCTTTTGAAGGGGGTAGAAATCAGCCCCAGCATTTT; CDR3aa: CASSISFEGGRNQPQHF; d_gene: .; abundance: .; j_gene: TRBJ1-5; v_gene: TRBV19
CDR3nt: TGTGCCAGCAGTTACGACAGTAATGAGCAGTTCTTC; CDR3aa: CASSYDSNEQFF; d_gene: .; abundance: .; j_gene: TRBJ2-1; v_gene: TRBV6-5
CDR3nt: TGTGCCAGCAGCGCCTCGGGGGAAGAGACCCAGTACTTC; CDR3aa: CASSASGEETQYF; d_gene: .; abundance: .; j_gene: TRBJ2-5; v_gene: TRBV6-4
CDR3nt: TGTGCCAGCAGTTTGCTAGCGGGAGGAGAATACGAGCAGTACTTC; CDR3aa: CASSLLAGGEYEQYF; d_gene: TRBD2; abundance: .; j_gene: TRBJ2-7; v_gene: TRBV28
CDR3nt: TGTGCCAGCAGTTTCACAGGGGACGGCTACACCTTC; CDR3aa: CASSFTGDGYTF; d_gene: TRBD1; abundance: medium-sized; j_gene: TRBJ1-2; v_gene: TRBV27
CDR3nt: TGCAGCGTTCTGGTAGGGGCAACTGAAGCTTTCTTT; CDR3aa: CSVLVGATEAFF; d_gene: .; abundance: .; j_gene: TRBJ1-1; v_gene: TRBV29-1
CDR3nt: TGTGCCAGCAGCGTAGTGGGACTAGCTTTCAATGAGCAGTTCTTC; CDR3aa: CASSVVGLAFNEQFF; d_gene: TRBD2; abundance: .; j_gene: TRBJ2-1; v_gene: TRBV9
CDR3nt: TGCGCCAGCAGCCAAATGGGGGGGAACTTGGCAACTAACTATGGCTACACCTTC; CDR3aa: CASSQMGGNLATNYGYTF; d_gene: .; abundance: once; j_gene: TRBJ1-2; v_gene: TRBV4-1
CDR3nt: TGCGCCAGCGGTCTTGGCTCGAACACCGGGGAGCTGTTTTTT; CDR3aa: CASGLGSNTGELFF; d_gene: .; abundance: .; j_gene: TRBJ2-2; v_gene: TRBV5-1
CDR3nt: TGTGCCAGCAGCCAAGATCGGACAGATAAGGACACCGGGGAGCTGTTTTTT; CDR3aa: CASSQDRTDKDTGELFF; d_gene: .; abundance: .; j_gene: TRBJ2-2; v_gene: TRBV4-2
CDR3nt: TGCGCCAGCAGCCTGGGGACAGGGGGAATTGGGTACTTC; CDR3aa: CASSLGTGGIGYF; d_gene: TRBD1; abundance: .; j_gene: TRBJ2-7; v_gene: TRBV5-1
CDR3nt: .; CDR3aa: CASSLWTDPRSTPSVPLYTF; d_gene: .; abundance: .; j_gene: TRBJ1-2; v_gene: TRBV5-1
CDR3nt: TGTGCCAGCAGCTTACCCAACAGGGACGAGCAGTACTTC; CDR3aa: CASSLPNRDEQYF; d_gene: .; abundance: .; j_gene: TRBJ2-7; v_gene: TRBV7-9
CDR3nt: TGTGCCAGCAGTTTATGGCTAGCGATCAATGAGCAGTTCTTC; CDR3aa: CASSLWLAINEQFF; d_gene: .; abundance: .; j_gene: TRBJ2-1; v_gene: TRBV27
CDR3nt: TGCGCCAGCAGCCAAAGGCAGGGTTACAATGAGCAGTTCTTC; CDR3aa: CASSQRQGYNEQFF; d_gene: .; abundance: .; j_gene: TRBJ2-1; v_gene: TRBV4-3
CDR3nt: TGTGCCAGCAGCTTACGGGGGCTGAACACTGAAGCTTTCTTT; CDR3aa: CASSLRGLNTEAFF; d_gene: .; abundance: .; j_gene: TRBJ1-1; v_gene: TRBV13
CDR3nt: TGTGCCTGGAGTGCGAAGGCTCTACAGGGGGTGGACGCTGAAGCTTTCTTT; CDR3aa: CAWSAKALQGVDAEAFF; d_gene: TRBD1; abundance: .; j_gene: TRBJ1-1; v_gene: TRBV30
CDR3nt: TGTGCCAGCAGTTGGGCTGTGAACAATGAGCAGTTCTTC; CDR3aa: CASSWAVNNEQFF; d_gene: .; abundance: .; j_gene: TRBJ2-1; v_gene: TRBV6-5
CDR3nt: TGTGCCAGCAGTGACCCAGCTTTCTCCTACGAGCAGTACTTC; CDR3aa: CASSDPAFSYEQYF; d_gene: .; abundance: .; j_gene: TRBJ2-7; v_gene: TRBV6-1
CDR3nt: TGTGCCAGTAGTATAGGGACAGGGGGTATGTCCGGGGAGCTGTTTTTT; CDR3aa: CASSIGTGGMSGELFF; d_gene: TRBD1; abundance: .; j_gene: TRBJ2-2; v_gene: TRBV19
CDR3nt: TGTGCCAGCAGCTTAGTAGGGGGAGGAGGCACTGAAGCTTTCTTT; CDR3aa: CASSLVGGGGTEAFF; d_gene: .; abundance: .; j_gene: TRBJ1-1; v_gene: TRBV11-1
CDR3nt: TGTGCCAGCAGCTCGTGGGATCAAGGGGGTAATGAGCAGTTCTTC; CDR3aa: CASSSWDQGGNEQFF; d_gene: .; abundance: .; j_gene: TRBJ2-1; v_gene: TRBV7-3
CDR3nt: TGTGCCAGCTTACGAAGGATTATGAACACTGAAGCTTTCTTT; CDR3aa: CASLRRIMNTEAFF; d_gene: .; abundance: .; j_gene: TRBJ1-1; v_gene: TRBV25-1
CDR3nt: TGTCCAGAGGATAATAGGGGACTTTTCAATCAGCCCCAGCATTTT; CDR3aa: CPEDNRGLFNQPQHF; d_gene: .; abundance: once; j_gene: TRBJ1-5; v_gene: TRBV28
CDR3nt: TGCGCCAGCAGTCAAATGAGGGGAGGGTATGGCTACACCTTC; CDR3aa: CASSQMRGGYGYTF; d_gene: .; abundance: .; j_gene: TRBJ1-2; v_gene: TRBV23-1
CDR3nt: TGTGCCAGTGCCGAGCGACCCCGGGGCTACACCTTC; CDR3aa: CASAERPRGYTF; d_gene: .; abundance: .; j_gene: TRBJ1-2; v_gene: TRBV13
CDR3nt: TGTGCCAGTCGTCACGGCGGTCATGAGCAGTTCTTC; CDR3aa: CASRHGGHEQFF; d_gene: .; abundance: .; j_gene: TRBJ2-1; v_gene: TRBV27
CDR3nt: TGTGCCAGCAAAGAGCGGGACTCCTACAATGAGCAGTTCTTC; CDR3aa: CASKERDSYNEQFF; d_gene: TRBD2; abundance: .; j_gene: TRBJ2-1; v_gene: TRBV28
CDR3nt: TGTGCCAGCAGCCACGGGAGGGGAGGACTCGATGAGCAGTTCTTC; CDR3aa: CASSHGRGGLDEQFF; d_gene: TRBD2; abundance: .; j_gene: TRBJ2-1; v_gene: TRBV6-6
CDR3nt: TGTGCCAGCAGCCCATCGAGCGGTGAAACCTACAATGAGCAGTTCTTC; CDR3aa: CASSPSSGETYNEQFF; d_gene: .; abundance: .; j_gene: TRBJ2-1; v_gene: TRBV27
CDR3nt: TGTGCCAGCAGTGAAGTTATCGGAACAGGGAACACTGAAGCTTTCTTT; CDR3aa: CASSEVIGTGNTEAFF; d_gene: .; abundance: .; j_gene: TRBJ1-1; v_gene: TRBV6-1
CDR3nt: TGTGCCAGCAGCTTAGGAGGGAGGGGGAACATTCAGTACTTC; CDR3aa: CASSLGGRGNIQYF; d_gene: .; abundance: once; j_gene: TRBJ2-4; v_gene: TRBV7-9
CDR3nt: TGCGCCAGCAGCCTATCAGCCATGACTGAAGCTTTCTTT; CDR3aa: CASSLSAMTEAFF; d_gene: .; abundance: .; j_gene: TRBJ1-1; v_gene: TRBV4-1
CDR3nt: TGTGCCAGCAGCGTAGGACCCGTGGATGAAAAACTGTTTTTT; CDR3aa: CASSVGPVDEKLFF; d_gene: .; abundance: .; j_gene: TRBJ1-4; v_gene: TRBV9